The 26 T cell receptor beta chains in this list originate from one sample, sequenced in a study of T cell changes during pregnancy in multiple sclerosis. Profiling relied on immunoSEQ multiplex PCR, and the TCRdb table lists in-frame clones only, not all of them. The table has 55,000 to 95,000 clones, 85% to 95% seen once. The source material was peripheral blood, sampled in the second trimester of pregnancy. All receptors come from a female donor in good health, enrolled as a control in a pregnancy study.

The chain links TRBV4-3 to TRBJ1-6; maybe TRBD1 (5 bases). The germline V and J ends were trimmed by 4 bases and 9 bases, with 16 bases remaining between them. Per germline, CDR1 LGHNA and CDR2 YSLEER. The CDR3 has 15 amino acids. This CDR3 reads CASSPGGRDGSPLHF. The CDR3 bases are TGCGCCAGCAGCCCGGGAGGGAGGGACGGTTCACCCCTCCACTTT.

CDR3 sequence reads: CASSGHRDRGLNRDTQYF. The CDR3 nucleotides read TGTGCCAGCAGCGGGCACCGGGACAGGGGCCTTAATCGAGATACGCAGTATTTT. The V and J genes are TRBV28 and TRBJ2-3, with 10 nucleotides matching TRBD1. J lost 5 bases, V lost 6 bases, and 17 bases had no gene match. The CDR3 runs to 18 residues. CDR1 is MDHEN and CDR2 is SYDVKM in the germline V gene.

The CDR3 bases are TGTGCCAGCAGCCGGGACAGAGTCACAGATACGCAGTATTTT. The encoded protein is CASSRDRVTDTQYF. The rearrangement uses TRBV7-9 and TRBJ2-3, with TRBD1 matching 7 bases. This CDR3 has 14 residues. The trim removed 5 bases at V and 2 bases at J, leaving 4 bases unmatched. Germline values: CDR1 SEHNR, CDR2 FQNEAQ (reference sequence).

In DNA, the CDR3 is TGTGCCAGAAGCTTGTTTAGGGGTAACTATGGCTACACCTTC. This encodes CARSLFRGNYGYTF. The chain has TRBV5-3 and TRBJ1-2, with D possibly being TRBD1 (5 bases). TRBV5-3 is recorded as an ORF, its role being uncertain. The CDR3 is 14 amino acids. Trimming took 1 base from V and 1 from J, leaving 8 bases between them.

V and J are TRBV19 and TRBJ2-1; TRBD2 aligns across 10 bases. J lost 0 bases, V lost 7 bases, and 12 bases had no gene match. Germline V lookup: CDR1 LNHDA, CDR2 SQIVND (reference sequence). The CDR3 is 18 amino acids. The CDR3 sequence: CASTLAGGRPSSYNEQFF. The CDR3 coding sequence is TGTGCCAGTACCTTAGCGGGGGGTCGCCCGAGCTCCTACAATGAGCAGTTCTTC.

V gene TRBV18 combines with J gene TRBJ1-5, with 7 bases matching TRBD1. Germline CDR1 reads KGHSH; CDR2 reads LQKENI. V trimming: 6 bases; J trimming: 4 bases; junction bases outside the gene matches: 9. The CDR3 covers 15 residues. As DNA, the CDR3 is TGTGCCAGCTCCCCTGGACAGGTGGTAAATCAGCCCCAGCATTTT. This encodes CASSPGQVVNQPQHF.

The rearrangement uses TRBV18 and TRBJ1-2, with a weak D call TRBD1 (6 bases). Looked up from germline, CDR1 is KGHSH and CDR2 is LQKENI. This CDR3 has 16 amino acids. V gave up 6 bases and J gave up 4 bases, with 21 bases separating them. The CDR3 nucleotides are TGTGCCAGCTCCGAATCCACAGGGACCGAATTCTATGGCTACACCTTC. Translating it yields CASSESTGTEFYGYTF.

The V call is TRBV6-6, the J call TRBJ2-1; a possible D gene is TRBD1 (5 bases). From germline, CDR1 is MNHNY and CDR2 SVGAGI (reference sequence). Trimming removed 0 bases at V and 7 bases at J, with 10 bases between. This CDR3 spans 14 amino acids. The CDR3 reads CASSYSTVGNEQFF. The DNA of the CDR3 is TGTGCCAGCAGTTACTCGACAGTGGGGAATGAGCAGTTCTTC.

This sequence joins TRBV9 and TRBJ2-1; D remains ambiguous. Per germline, CDR1 SGDLS and CDR2 YYNGEE. V lost 0 bases to trimming and J lost 5 bases, with 3 bases between them. This CDR3 spans 12 amino acids. In DNA form, the CDR3 reads TGTGCCAGCAGCGTAGGAGACAATGAGCAGTTCTTC. This translates into CASSVGDNEQFF.

The chain has TRBV27 and TRBJ1-6; D is uncertain. Germline V gene sequence: CDR1 MNHEY, CDR2 SMNVEV (reference sequence). Trimming cost V 2 bases and J 6 bases, with 8 bases left between them. The CDR3 has 14 amino acids. The CDR3 loop reads CASSLGQINSPLHF. CDR3 DNA: TGTGCCAGCAGTTTAGGTCAGATTAATTCACCCCTCCACTTT.

V is TRBV4-3 and J is TRBJ1-1, with a tentative D call TRBD1 (6 bases). CDR1 and CDR2 (germline): LGHNA, YSLEER. V gave up 0 bases and J gave up 4 bases, with 12 bases separating them. The CDR3 has 15 amino acids. This CDR3 is CASSQDGGGTTEAFF. CDR3 nucleotide sequence: TGCGCCAGCAGCCAAGATGGGGGCGGAACCACTGAAGCTTTCTTT.

This rearrangement joins TRBV13 to TRBJ2-7; 10 bases fit TRBD2. V lost 3 bases and J lost 4; bases outside the gene matches: 3. Per germline, CDR1 PRHDT and CDR2 FYEKMQ (reference sequence). The CDR3 runs 14 residues. CDR3 DNA: TGTGCCAGCAGCTTCCTTAGCGGGGGGTACGAGCAGTACTTC. It encodes CASSFLSGGYEQYF.

The chain carries TRBV15 and TRBJ2-4; 8 bases match TRBD2. The trim removed 1 base at V and 1 base at J, leaving 3 bases unmatched. The CDR3 is 16 residues long. Germline V gene data show CDR1 as LNHNV and CDR2 as YYDKDF (reference sequence). CDR3 DNA sequence: TGTGCCACCAGCAGAGGGCGGGGGGACGCCAAAAACATTCAGTACTTC. Its translation is CATSRGRGDAKNIQYF.

V gene TRBV19 combines with J gene TRBJ1-2, with D possibly matching TRBD1 (6 bases). The germline gives CDR1 LNHDA, CDR2 SQIVND (reference sequence). The ends were cut back, 7 bases at V and 8 bases at J, with 11 bases in the middle. This CDR3 region has 11 residues. CDR3 amino acids: CASTGRGGYTF. In DNA form, the CDR3 reads TGTGCCAGTACAGGCAGGGGCGGCTACACCTTC.

The chain is built from TRBV5-1 and TRBJ2-3; tentatively, D is TRBD2 (5 bases). Germline values: CDR1 SGHRS, CDR2 YFSETQ. This CDR3 spans 13 amino acids. V was cut by 2 bases and J by 2 bases, with 6 bases left in between. The CDR3 DNA sequence: TGCGCCAGCAGCTTCCGGGACACAGATACGCAGTATTTT. This encodes CASSFRDTDTQYF.

CDR3 in DNA: TGTGCCAGCAGTTGGGACAGCGTGAACCAGCCCCAGCATTTT. Amino acids: CASSWDSVNQPQHF. The rearrangement joins TRBV2 to TRBJ1-5; 7 bases are a match to TRBD1. J lost 7 bases, V lost 5 bases, and 8 bases had no gene match. The CDR3 covers 14 residues. CDR1 and CDR2 (germline): SNHLY, FYNNEI.

The rearrangement uses TRBV4-1 and TRBJ2-7; D ambiguous. The CDR3 consists of 16 residues. Per germline, CDR1 MGHRA and CDR2 YSYEKL. The germline V and J ends were trimmed by 0 bases and 6 bases, with 18 bases remaining between them. In DNA form, the CDR3 reads TGCGCCAGCAGCCAAGAACCCCCGACATCTCTGGCCGAGCAGTACTTC. Translation gives CASSQEPPTSLAEQYF.

V and J are TRBV6-6 and TRBJ1-5, with a tentative D call TRBD1 (5 bases). CDR1 and CDR2 (germline): MNHNY, SVGAGI (reference sequence). V lost 8 bases and J 4 bases, leaving 9 bases between the germline ends. The CDR3 is made up of 12 amino acids. CDR3: CASGEGNQPQHF. In DNA, the CDR3 is TGTGCCAGCGGGGAGGGGAATCAGCCCCAGCATTTT.

The chain combines TRBV28 with TRBJ2-5; TRBD1 matches at 10 bases. Trimming cost V 5 bases and J 5 bases; bases outside gene matches: 8. Looked up from germline, CDR1 is MDHEN and CDR2 is SYDVKM. The CDR3 runs 15 residues. The CDR3 here is CASSAGGQGWETQYF. The DNA for the CDR3 is TGTGCCAGCAGTGCCGGGGGACAGGGGTGGGAGACCCAGTACTTC.

The chain has TRBV29-1 and TRBJ2-5; D uncertain. Trimming shortened V by 3 bases and J by 7 bases, and 15 bases separated the two germline ends. The CDR3 contains 13 residues. Germline assignment: CDR1 SQVTM and CDR2 ANQGSEA. CDR3 nucleotides: TGCAGCGTTGAGACCGGCAGCCCAGGGACCCAGTACTTC. Translated, it gives CSVETGSPGTQYF.

This chain uses TRBV15 with TRBJ2-1; weak D call: TRBD2 (6 bases). Germline V gives CDR1 LNHNV, CDR2 YYDKDF (reference sequence). The CDR3 consists of 14 residues. Trimming took 5 bases from V and 3 from J, leaving 11 bases between them. In DNA, the CDR3 is TGTGCCACCAGCTCCGGGACTGGCTACAATGAGCAGTTCTTC. Translated: CATSSGTGYNEQFF.

The chain joins TRBV28 to TRBJ1-4; 9 nucleotides line up with TRBD1. The CDR3 is made up of 15 amino acids. The V segment lost 8 bases and the J segment 9 bases; nucleotides outside the gene matches: 13. CDR1 MDHEN and CDR2 SYDVKM come from the germline V gene. The CDR3 sequence is CASCPRGQGRKKLFF. CDR3 in DNA: TGTGCCAGCTGTCCAAGGGGACAGGGACGAAAAAAACTGTTTTTT.

The chain joins TRBV6-5 to TRBJ2-1, with a tentative D call TRBD2 (6 bases). V gave up 6 bases and J gave up 10 bases, with 10 bases separating them. Per the germline V gene, CDR1 is MNHEY and CDR2 is SVGAGI. CDR3 length equals 11 residues. CDR3 nucleotides: TGTGCCAGCAGGGACGCGGGGGAGCAGTTCTTC. The encoded protein is CASRDAGEQFF.

The chain employs TRBV18 and TRBJ2-6; D might be TRBD2 (5 bases). CDR3 length: 16 amino acids. The germline gives CDR1 KGHSH, CDR2 LQKENI. V dropped 6 bases and J dropped 2 bases, with 14 bases sitting between them. The CDR3 DNA reads TGTGCCAGCTCCCCCCCCTGGGGAGCTGGGGCCAACGTCCTGACTTTC. Translation gives CASSPPWGAGANVLTF.

V and J are TRBV5-4 and TRBJ1-4; 8 nucleotides agree with TRBD1. V dropped 9 bases and J dropped 8; count of bases not matched to a gene: 6. The germline V gene has CDR1 SGHNT and CDR2 YYREEE (reference sequence). The CDR3 contains 12 residues. CDR3 in amino acids: CATGQGEEKLFF. DNA for the CDR3: TGTGCCACTGGACAGGGAGAGGAAAAACTGTTTTTT.

The genes are TRBV29-1 and TRBJ1-2; 8 positions agree with TRBD1. This CDR3 has 14 amino acids. V dropped 6 bases and J dropped 2; count of bases not matched to a gene: 8. CDR1 is SQVTM, CDR2 ANQGSEA, per germline. CDR3 sequence: CSVVRQGSNYGYTF. The CDR3 bases are TGCAGCGTCGTCCGACAGGGGAGCAACTATGGCTACACCTTC.